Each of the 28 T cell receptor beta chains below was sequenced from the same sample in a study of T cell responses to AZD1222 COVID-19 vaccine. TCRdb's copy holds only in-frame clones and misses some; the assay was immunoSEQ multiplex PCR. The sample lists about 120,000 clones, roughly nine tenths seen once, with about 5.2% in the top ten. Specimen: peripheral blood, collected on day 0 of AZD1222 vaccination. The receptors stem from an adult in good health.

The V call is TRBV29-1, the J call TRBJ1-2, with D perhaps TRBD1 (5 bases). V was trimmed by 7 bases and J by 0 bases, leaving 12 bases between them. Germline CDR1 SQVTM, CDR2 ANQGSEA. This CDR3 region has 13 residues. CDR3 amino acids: CSAGTRTNYGYTF. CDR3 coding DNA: TGCAGCGCCGGGACCAGGACTAACTATGGCTACACCTTC.

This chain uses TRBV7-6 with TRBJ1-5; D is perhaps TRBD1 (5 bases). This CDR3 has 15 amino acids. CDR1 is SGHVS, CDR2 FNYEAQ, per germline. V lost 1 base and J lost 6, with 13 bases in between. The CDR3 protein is CASSLGTPGRQPQHF. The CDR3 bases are TGTGCCAGCAGCTTAGGGACGCCGGGGCGTCAGCCCCAGCATTTT.

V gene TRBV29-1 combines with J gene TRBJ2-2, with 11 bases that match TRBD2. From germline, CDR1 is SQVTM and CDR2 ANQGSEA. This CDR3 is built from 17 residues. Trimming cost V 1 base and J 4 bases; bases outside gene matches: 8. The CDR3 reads CSVEGSSSGGSTGELFF. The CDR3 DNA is TGCAGCGTTGAAGGGTCCTCTAGCGGGGGGAGCACCGGGGAGCTGTTTTTT.

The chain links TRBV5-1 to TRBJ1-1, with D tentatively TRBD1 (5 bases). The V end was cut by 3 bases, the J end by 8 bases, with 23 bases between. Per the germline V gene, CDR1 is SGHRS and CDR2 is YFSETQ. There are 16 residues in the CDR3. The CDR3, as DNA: TGCGCCAGCAGCTCTAATTGGGACGGAAGCATTGGAGAAGCTTTCTTT. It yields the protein CASSSNWDGSIGEAFF.

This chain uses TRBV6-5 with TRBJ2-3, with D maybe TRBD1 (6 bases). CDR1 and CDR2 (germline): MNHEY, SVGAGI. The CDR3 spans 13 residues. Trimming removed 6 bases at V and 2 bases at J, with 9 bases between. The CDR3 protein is CASSRDITDTQYF. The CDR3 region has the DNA TGTGCCAGCAGCCGGGACATCACAGATACGCAGTATTTT.

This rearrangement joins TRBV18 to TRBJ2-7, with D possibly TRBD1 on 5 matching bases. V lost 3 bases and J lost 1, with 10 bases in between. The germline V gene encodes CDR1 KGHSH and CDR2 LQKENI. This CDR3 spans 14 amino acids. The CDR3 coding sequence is TGTGCCAGCTCACCTAAGACAGTTTCCTACGAGCAGTACTTC. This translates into CASSPKTVSYEQYF.

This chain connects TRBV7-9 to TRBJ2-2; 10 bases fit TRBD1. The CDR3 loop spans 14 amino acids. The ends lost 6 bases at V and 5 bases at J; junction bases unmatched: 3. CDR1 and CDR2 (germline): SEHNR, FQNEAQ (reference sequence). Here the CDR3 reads CASRGQGETGELFF. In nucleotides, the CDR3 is TGTGCCAGCAGAGGACAGGGGGAGACCGGGGAGCTGTTTTTT.

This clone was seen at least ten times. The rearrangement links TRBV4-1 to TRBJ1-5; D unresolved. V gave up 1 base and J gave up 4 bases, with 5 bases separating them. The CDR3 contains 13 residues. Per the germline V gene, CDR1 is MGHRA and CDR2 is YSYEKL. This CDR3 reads CASSQGENQPQHF. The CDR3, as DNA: TGCGCCAGCAGCCAAGGGGAGAATCAGCCCCAGCATTTT.

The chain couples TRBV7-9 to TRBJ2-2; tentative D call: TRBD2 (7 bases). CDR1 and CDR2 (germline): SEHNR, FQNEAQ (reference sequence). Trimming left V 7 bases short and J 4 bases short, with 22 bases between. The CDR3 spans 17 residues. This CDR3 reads CASILGASGKLTGELFF. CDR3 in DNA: TGTGCCAGCATCTTGGGGGCTAGCGGAAAACTCACCGGGGAGCTGTTTTTT. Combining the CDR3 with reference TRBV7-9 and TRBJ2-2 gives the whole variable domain DTGVSQNPRHKITKRGQNVTFRCDPISEHNRLYWYRQTLGQGPEFLTYFQNEAQLEKSRLLSDRFSAERPKGSFSTLEIQRTEQGDSAMYLCASILGASGKLTGELFFGEGSRLTVL.

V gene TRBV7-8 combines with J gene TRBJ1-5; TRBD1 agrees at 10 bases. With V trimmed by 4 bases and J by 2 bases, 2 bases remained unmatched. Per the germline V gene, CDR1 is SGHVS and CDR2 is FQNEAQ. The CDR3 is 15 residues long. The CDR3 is CASSWGQGRNQPQHF. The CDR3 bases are TGTGCCAGCAGCTGGGGACAGGGGCGCAATCAGCCCCAGCATTTT.

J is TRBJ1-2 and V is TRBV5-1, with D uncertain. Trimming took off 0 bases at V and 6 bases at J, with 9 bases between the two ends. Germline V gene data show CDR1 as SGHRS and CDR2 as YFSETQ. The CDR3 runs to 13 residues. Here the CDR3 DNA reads TGCGCCAGCAGCTTGGGAGGCCTGGATGGCTACACCTTC. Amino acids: CASSLGGLDGYTF.

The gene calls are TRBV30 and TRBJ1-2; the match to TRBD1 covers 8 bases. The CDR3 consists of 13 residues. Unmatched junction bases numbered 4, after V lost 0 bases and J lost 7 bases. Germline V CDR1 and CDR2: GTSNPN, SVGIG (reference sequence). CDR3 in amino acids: CAWSVQGAGGYTF. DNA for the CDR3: TGTGCCTGGAGTGTGCAGGGGGCGGGTGGCTACACCTTC. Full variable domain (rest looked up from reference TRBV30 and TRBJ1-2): SQTIHQWPATLVQPVGSPLSLECTVEGTSNPNLYWYRQAAGRGLQLLFYSVGIGQISSEVPQNLSASRPQDRQFILSSKKLLLSDSGFYLCAWSVQGAGGYTFGSGTRLTVV.

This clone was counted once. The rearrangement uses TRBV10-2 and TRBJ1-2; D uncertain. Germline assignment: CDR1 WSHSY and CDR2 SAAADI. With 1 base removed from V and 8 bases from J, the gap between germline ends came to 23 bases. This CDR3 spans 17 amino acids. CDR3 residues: CASSELGLGGLPSGYTF. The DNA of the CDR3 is TGCGCCAGCAGTGAGTTAGGCTTAGGAGGCCTGCCCTCCGGCTACACCTTC.

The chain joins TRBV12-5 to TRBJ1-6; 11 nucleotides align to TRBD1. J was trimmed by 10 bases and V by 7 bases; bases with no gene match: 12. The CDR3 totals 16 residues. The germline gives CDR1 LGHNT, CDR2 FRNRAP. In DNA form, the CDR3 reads TGTGCTAGTGTCAACTCCGGGACAGGGGGTCGCTCACCCCTCCACTTT. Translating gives CASVNSGTGGRSPLHF.

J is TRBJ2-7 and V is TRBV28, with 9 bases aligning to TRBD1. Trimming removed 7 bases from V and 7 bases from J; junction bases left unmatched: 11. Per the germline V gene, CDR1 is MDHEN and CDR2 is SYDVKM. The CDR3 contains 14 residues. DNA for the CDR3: TGTGCCAGCACCGCGACAGGGGGACTACTAGAGCAGTACTTC. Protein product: CASTATGGLLEQYF.

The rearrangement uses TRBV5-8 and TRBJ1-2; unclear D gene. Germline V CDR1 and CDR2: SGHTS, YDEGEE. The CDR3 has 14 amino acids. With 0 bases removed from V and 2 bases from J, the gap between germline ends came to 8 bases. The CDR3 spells CASSLVGRNYGYTF. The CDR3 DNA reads TGTGCCAGCAGCTTGGTGGGGAGGAACTATGGCTACACCTTC.

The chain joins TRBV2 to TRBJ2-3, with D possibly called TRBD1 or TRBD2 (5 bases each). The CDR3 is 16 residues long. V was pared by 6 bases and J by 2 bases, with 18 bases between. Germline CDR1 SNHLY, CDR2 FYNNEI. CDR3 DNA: TGTGCCAGCAGGACCGGGACCCTATTTTTCACAGATACGCAGTATTTT. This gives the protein CASRTGTLFFTDTQYF.

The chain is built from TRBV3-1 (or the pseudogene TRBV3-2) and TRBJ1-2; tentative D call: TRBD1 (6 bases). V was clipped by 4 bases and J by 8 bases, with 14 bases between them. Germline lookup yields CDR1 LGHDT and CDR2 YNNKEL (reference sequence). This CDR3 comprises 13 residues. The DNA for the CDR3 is TGTGCCAGCAGCCTAGACAGGCTTGCAGGCTACACCTTC. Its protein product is CASSLDRLAGYTF.

The CDR3 loop is CASGRGLKAFF. The DNA of the CDR3 is TGTGCCAGCGGGCGAGGACTTAAAGCTTTCTTT. The chain combines TRBV6-5 with TRBJ1-1; D gene ambiguous. CDR1 is MNHEY, CDR2 SVGAGI, per germline. Deletions cut 8 bases from V and 9 bases from J, with 13 bases between. CDR3 length equals 11 residues.

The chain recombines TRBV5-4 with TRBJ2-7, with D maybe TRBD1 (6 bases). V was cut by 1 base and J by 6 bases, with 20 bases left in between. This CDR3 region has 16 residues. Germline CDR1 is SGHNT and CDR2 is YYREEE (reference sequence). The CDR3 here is CASSLPPGQGTGEQYF. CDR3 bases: TGTGCCAGCAGCTTGCCTCCGGGCCAGGGGACCGGCGAGCAGTACTTC. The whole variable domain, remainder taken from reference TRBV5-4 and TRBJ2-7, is ETGVTQSPTHLIKTRGQQVTLRCSSQSGHNTVSWYQQALGQGPQFIFQYYREEENGRGNFPPRFSGLQFPNYSSELNVNALELDDSALYLCASSLPPGQGTGEQYFGPGTRLTVT.

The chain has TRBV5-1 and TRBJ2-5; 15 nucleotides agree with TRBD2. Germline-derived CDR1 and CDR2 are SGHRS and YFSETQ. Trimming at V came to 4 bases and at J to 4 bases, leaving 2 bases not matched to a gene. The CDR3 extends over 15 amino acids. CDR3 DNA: TGCGCCAGCAGCCTGGGACTAGCGGGAGGAGAGACCCAGTACTTC. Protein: CASSLGLAGGETQYF.

The CDR3 bases are TGTGCCAGCAGCGTTGGTTTGGACGGAGGGTTAGGTTGGGGCTACACCTTC. The encoded protein is CASSVGLDGGLGWGYTF. The chain uses TRBV9 and TRBJ1-2; D uncertain. The V end was cut by 2 bases, the J end by 8 bases, with 25 bases between. This CDR3 region has 17 residues. Germline CDR1 is SGDLS and CDR2 is YYNGEE.

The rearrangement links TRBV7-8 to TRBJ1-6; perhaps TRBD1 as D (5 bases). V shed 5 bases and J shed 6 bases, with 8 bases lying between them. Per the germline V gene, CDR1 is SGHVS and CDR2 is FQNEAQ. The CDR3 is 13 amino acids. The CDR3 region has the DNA TGTGCCAGCAGCGAACAGGTTAATTCACCCCTCCACTTT. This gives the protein CASSEQVNSPLHF.

DNA for the CDR3: TGTGCCAGCAGTGAATTTCGGCAGGGGGGGTTACTGTTTTTT. Amino acid sequence: CASSEFRQGGLLFF. The genes are TRBV2 and TRBJ1-4, with 7 nucleotides matching TRBD1. The CDR3 runs to 14 residues. J gave up 13 bases and V 2 bases, and 10 bases lay outside the gene matches. Per germline, CDR1 SNHLY and CDR2 FYNNEI.

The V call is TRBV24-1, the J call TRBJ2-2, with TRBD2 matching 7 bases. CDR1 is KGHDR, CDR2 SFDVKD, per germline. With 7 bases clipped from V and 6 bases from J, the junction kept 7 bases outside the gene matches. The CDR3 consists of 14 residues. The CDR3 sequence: CATSPQRDPGELFF. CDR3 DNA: TGTGCCACCAGCCCCCAGCGGGACCCCGGGGAGCTGTTTTTT.

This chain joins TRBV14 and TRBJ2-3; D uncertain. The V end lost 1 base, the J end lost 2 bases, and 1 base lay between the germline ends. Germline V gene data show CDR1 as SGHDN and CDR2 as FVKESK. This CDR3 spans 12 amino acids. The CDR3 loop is CASSQATDTQYF. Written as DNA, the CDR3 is TGTGCCAGCAGCCAAGCCACAGATACGCAGTATTTT.

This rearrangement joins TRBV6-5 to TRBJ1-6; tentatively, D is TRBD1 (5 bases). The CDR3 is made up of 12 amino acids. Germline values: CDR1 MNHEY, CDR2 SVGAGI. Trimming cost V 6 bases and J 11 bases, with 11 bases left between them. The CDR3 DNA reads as TGTGCCAGCAGCGGGGGGGGTACACCCCTCCACTTT. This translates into CASSGGGTPLHF.

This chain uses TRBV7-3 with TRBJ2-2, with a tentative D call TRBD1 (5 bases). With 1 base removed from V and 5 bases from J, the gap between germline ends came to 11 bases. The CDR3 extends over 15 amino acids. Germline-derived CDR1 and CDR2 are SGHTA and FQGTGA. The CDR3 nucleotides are TGTGCCAGCAGCTTAATGGGGCAGAAAACCGGGGAGCTGTTTTTT. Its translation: CASSLMGQKTGELFF.